This entry lists 30 T cell receptor beta chains sequenced from one sample in a study of T cell repertoires in cytomegalovirus infection. TCRdb independently ran MiXCR on the reads; one entry per CDR3 protein. The table has just under 550,000 distinct CDR3 sequences, about 26% seen once. The sequenced sample consisted of PBMCs. These receptors were taken from a human donor in good health (CMV status not recorded). Some clones in this sample may be carry-over from other donors' samples.

This chain uses TRBV30 with TRBJ2-5; D unresolved. This CDR3 is 12 amino acids long. CDR1 is GTSNPN, CDR2 SVGIG, per germline (reference sequence). V lost 3 bases and J 1 base, leaving 6 bases between the germline ends. The CDR3, as DNA: TGTGCCTGGAGAGAGTCCCAAGAGACCCAGTACTTC. Its translation is CAWRESQETQYF.

The V call is TRBV5-6, the J call TRBJ1-6; D remains ambiguous. V was shortened by 4 bases and J by 4 bases, with 15 bases between the two germline ends. Germline V gene data show CDR1 as SGHDT and CDR2 as YYEEEE. The CDR3 runs to 16 residues. The CDR3 is CASSLKSEFYNSPLHF. The CDR3 region has the DNA TGTGCCAGCAGCCTTAAATCAGAGTTTTATAATTCACCCCTCCACTTT.

This clonotype was seen many times. V gene TRBV7-2 combines with J gene TRBJ2-1, with D possibly TRBD2 on 5 matching bases. Trimming left V 1 base short and J 2 bases short, with 24 bases between. Germline CDR1 and CDR2: SGHTA and FQGNSA. This CDR3 comprises 20 residues. Here the CDR3 DNA reads TGTGCCAGCAGCTTAGACCCGGGCCTAGCCGCATACTCGCCCTACAATGAGCAGTTCTTC. Amino acid sequence: CASSLDPGLAAYSPYNEQFF.

The J gene is TRBJ1-6, the V gene TRBV19; possibly TRBD1 for D (5 bases). Deletions cut 7 bases from V and 7 bases from J, with 14 bases between. Germline loops: CDR1 LNHDA, CDR2 SQIVND (reference sequence). The CDR3 has 14 amino acids. CDR3 in DNA: TGTGCCAGTACCCTGGGGCAGGCCAATTCACCCCTCCACTTT. Amino acid sequence: CASTLGQANSPLHF.

V is TRBV7-2 and J is TRBJ2-2, with D unresolved. There are 14 residues in the CDR3. Deletions cut 1 base from V and 9 bases from J, with 12 bases between. Germline CDR1 reads SGHTA; CDR2 reads FQGNSA. The CDR3 nucleotides read TGTGCCAGCAGCTTAGTAGGACCCGCCAGGGAGCTGTTTTTT. Translated: CASSLVGPARELFF.

This clonotype has a handful of counts. The chain uses TRBV7-9 and TRBJ1-2, with 8 bases matching TRBD1. V was pared by 6 bases and J by 3 bases, with 6 bases of the junction left unmatched. The CDR3 is made up of 14 amino acids. The germline gives CDR1 SEHNR, CDR2 FQNEAQ (reference sequence). In nucleotides, the CDR3 is TGTGCCAGCAGGTCTACAGGGGGATACTATGGCTACACCTTC. Its protein product is CASRSTGGYYGYTF.

The chain employs TRBV4-3 and TRBJ2-2; D is possibly TRBD1 or TRBD2 (6 bases each). Germline CDR1 is LGHNA and CDR2 is YSLEER. The ends were cut back, 0 bases at V and 4 bases at J, with 12 bases in the middle. CDR3 length equals 16 residues. CDR3 residues: CASSQDSGGTTGELFF. CDR3 bases: TGCGCCAGCAGCCAAGATTCCGGGGGCACCACCGGGGAGCTGTTTTTT.

V and J are TRBV14 and TRBJ2-1; TRBD2 matches 11 bases. The trim removed 5 bases at V and 15 bases at J, leaving 3 bases unmatched. CDR1 SGHDN and CDR2 FVKESK come from the germline V gene. The CDR3 is 11 amino acids. The CDR3 sequence is CASSFSGRVFF. The CDR3 DNA sequence: TGTGCCAGCAGCTTTAGCGGGAGGGTGTTCTTC.

This clonotype was observed at least ten times. This chain connects TRBV12-3 or TRBV12-4 to TRBJ2-5, with TRBD1 as a possible D gene (6 bases). There are 15 residues in the CDR3. Trimming pared 3 bases from V and 1 base from J, leaving 12 bases between. CDR3: CASSFWGRGQETQYF. CDR3 nucleotides: TGTGCCAGCAGTTTCTGGGGCAGGGGCCAAGAGACCCAGTACTTC.

The rearrangement uses TRBV6-2 or TRBV6-3 and TRBJ2-1, with 9 bases matching TRBD2. J gave up 4 bases and V 2 bases, and 18 bases lay outside the gene matches. Germline loops: CDR1 MNHEY, CDR2 SVGEGT. The CDR3 sequence is 20 residues long. CDR3 protein: CASSYPSTRGRALRYNEQFF. The DNA for the CDR3 is TGTGCCAGCAGTTACCCCTCCACTCGCGGGAGGGCCCTTCGGTACAATGAGCAGTTCTTC.

V is TRBV19 and J is TRBJ1-3; the D is unclear. CDR1 is LNHDA, CDR2 SQIVND, per germline (reference sequence). The CDR3 totals 15 residues. V was shortened by 6 bases and J by 0 bases, with 12 bases between the two germline ends. The DNA for the CDR3 is TGTGCCAGTAGGAGTACGGGGAGCTCTGGAAACACCATATATTTT. It encodes CASRSTGSSGNTIYF.

This clonotype was counted a few times. The chain couples TRBV5-4 to TRBJ2-7, with D possibly being TRBD2 (6 bases). CDR1 is SGHNT, CDR2 YYREEE, per germline (reference sequence). The CDR3 contains 15 residues. The V gene lost 2 bases and the J gene lost 0 bases, with 12 bases spanning the gap. CDR3 protein: CASSLRGSPSYEQYF. The CDR3 DNA follows: TGTGCCAGCAGCTTACGGGGGTCCCCCTCCTACGAGCAGTACTTC.

This clonotype was seen more than once but under ten times. The genes are TRBV12-3 or TRBV12-4 and TRBJ2-3, with 7 bases identical to TRBD2. The CDR3 runs to 14 residues. Trimming removed 6 bases from V and 2 bases from J; junction bases left unmatched: 5. CDR3 DNA: TGTGCCAGCAGACCGAGCGGGGTCACAGATACGCAGTATTTT. Encoded protein: CASRPSGVTDTQYF.

The chain carries TRBV11-2 and TRBJ1-2, with D unresolved. The CDR3 sequence is 19 residues long. CDR1 is SGHAT, CDR2 FQNNGV, per germline. Trimming removed 1 base at V and 4 bases at J, with 25 bases between. The CDR3 nucleotides read TGTGCCAGCAGCTTAGGGTACCTCGTCAGTCGGCGTCCCTTCTATGGCTACACCTTC. Encoded protein: CASSLGYLVSRRPFYGYTF.

This clonotype was seen a handful of times. The rearrangement links TRBV19 to TRBJ1-1; possible D gene TRBD1, 6 bases. V dropped 5 bases and J dropped 1 base, with 17 bases sitting between them. Germline CDR1 and CDR2: LNHDA and SQIVND (reference sequence). The length of the CDR3 is 16 residues. The CDR3 region is CASSRTGSTQNTEAFF. CDR3 nucleotides: TGTGCCAGTAGTCGCACAGGGTCCACACAGAACACTGAAGCTTTCTTT.

The rearrangement links TRBV7-9 to TRBJ1-1, with 8 bases matching TRBD1. This CDR3 region has 19 residues. V shed 3 bases, J shed 0 bases, and the junction held 15 bases outside the gene matches. CDR1 is SEHNR, CDR2 FQNEAQ, per germline (reference sequence). The CDR3 here is CASSFFGGTGGPLNTEAFF. Here the CDR3 DNA reads TGTGCCAGCAGCTTTTTCGGAGGGACAGGAGGCCCCTTGAACACTGAAGCTTTCTTT.

This clonotype showed up just a few times. The genes are TRBV6-2 or TRBV6-3 and TRBJ2-1; TRBD2 aligns across 14 bases. In germline, CDR1 is MNHEY, CDR2 SVGEGT. V shed 5 bases and J 0 bases; nucleotides not matched to a gene: 9. The CDR3 covers 19 residues. CDR3 residues: CASSPLSGTSGSSYNEQFF. The CDR3 bases are TGTGCCAGCAGTCCGCTTTCCGGGACTAGCGGGAGCTCCTACAATGAGCAGTTCTTC.

V usage is TRBV18 and J usage is TRBJ2-5; TRBD1 matches 10 bases. Germline CDR1 KGHSH, CDR2 LQKENI. The V segment lost 5 bases and the J segment 2 bases; nucleotides outside the gene matches: 2. The CDR3 sequence is 14 residues long. Here the CDR3 DNA reads TGTGCCAGCTCAGGGACAGGGGCGCAAGAGACCCAGTACTTC. Encoded protein: CASSGTGAQETQYF.

The chain has TRBV27 and TRBJ2-1; no reliable D call. The germline V and J ends were trimmed by 2 bases and 0 bases, with 11 bases remaining between them. The V gene's germline CDR1 is MNHEY and CDR2 SMNVEV (reference sequence). The CDR3 spans 16 residues. Here the CDR3 DNA reads TGTGCCAGCAGTTTAGAACCCCCTAGCTCCTACAATGAGCAGTTCTTC. Translating it yields CASSLEPPSSYNEQFF.

The chain recombines TRBV7-9 with TRBJ1-1, with a tentative D call TRBD1 (6 bases). V was shortened by 1 base and J by 8 bases, with 8 bases between the two germline ends. CDR3 length: 12 residues. CDR1 and CDR2 (germline): SEHNR, FQNEAQ (reference sequence). CDR3 nucleotides: TGTGCCAGCAGCTTAGATCAGGGGGAAGCTTTCTTT. The encoded protein is CASSLDQGEAFF.

This clonotype was observed a handful of times. The rearrangement joins TRBV19 to TRBJ2-5; D may be TRBD1 (5 bases). V was shortened by 6 bases and J by 5 bases, with 13 bases between the two germline ends. Germline assignment: CDR1 LNHDA and CDR2 SQIVND (reference sequence). The CDR3 consists of 13 residues. The chain's CDR3 is CASRQLAGETQYF. The CDR3 DNA reads TGTGCCAGTAGACAGTTAGCAGGGGAGACCCAGTACTTC. The entire variable domain, with the rest obtained from reference TRBV19 and TRBJ2-5, is as follows: DGGITQSPKYLFRKEGQNVTLSCEQNLNHDAMYWYRQDPGQGLRLIYYSQIVNDFQKGDIAEGYSVSREKKESFPLTVTSAQKNPTAFYLCASRQLAGETQYFGPGTRLLVL.

The chain combines TRBV29-1 with TRBJ1-1; no clear D. This CDR3 has 13 amino acids. CDR1 and CDR2 from the germline V gene are SQVTM and ANQGSEA. The V end lost 5 bases, the J end lost 5 bases, and 15 bases lay between the germline ends. The CDR3 sequence: CSVRKVRETEAFF. CDR3 nucleotides: TGCAGCGTTCGTAAGGTTAGGGAAACTGAAGCTTTCTTT.

The chain employs TRBV11-2 and TRBJ2-3, with 7 bases identical to TRBD1. V shed 5 bases, J shed 4 bases, and the junction held 6 bases outside the gene matches. The CDR3 length is 14 residues. CDR1 SGHAT and CDR2 FQNNGV come from the germline V gene. The CDR3 loop reads CASSPDDRADTQYF. CDR3 nucleotide sequence: TGTGCCAGCAGCCCCGACGACAGGGCAGATACGCAGTATTTT. Drawing the rest from reference TRBV11-2 and TRBJ2-3, the complete variable domain is EAGVAQSPRYKIIEKRQSVAFWCNPISGHATLYWYQQILGQGPKLLIQFQNNGVVDDSQLPKDRFSAERLKGVDSTLKIQPAKLEDSAVYLCASSPDDRADTQYFGPGTRLTVL.

As concerns this clonotype: This clone may be a read error of a much larger clone one base away. The conserved phenylalanine or tryptophan is not found at the CDR3 terminus, so this likely reflects a read error. The CDR3 DNA is TGTGCCAGCAGCTTAGTAGCGGGAGCGCTCAATGAGCAGTTCCTC. Translation gives CASSLVAGALNEQFL. The chain couples TRBV7-8 to TRBJ2-1, with 9 bases identical to TRBD2. CDR1 is SGHVS, CDR2 FQNEAQ, per germline. This CDR3 has 15 residues. Trimming at V came to 1 base and at J to 6 bases, leaving 4 bases not matched to a gene.

This clonotype was seen a handful of times. This chain links TRBV12-3 or TRBV12-4 with TRBJ1-5; 10 bases align to TRBD1. Germline trimming cut 6 bases from V and 0 bases from J; bases unmatched to any gene: 8. CDR3 length: 17 amino acids. CDR3 loop: CASRKGTGAYSNQPQHF. DNA of the CDR3: TGTGCCAGCAGGAAAGGGACAGGGGCATATAGCAATCAGCCCCAGCATTTT.

The genes are TRBV30 and TRBJ1-6, with TRBD1 as a possible D gene (6 bases). This CDR3 has 15 amino acids. Trimming removed 3 bases from V and 10 bases from J, with 19 bases in between. Looked up from germline, CDR1 is GTSNPN and CDR2 is SVGIG (reference sequence). The CDR3 DNA is TGTGCCTGGAGACTATGGACAGCCGTTGGATCACCCCTCCACTTT. Amino acid sequence: CAWRLWTAVGSPLHF.

This clonotype was seen only a few times. The chain employs TRBV29-1 and TRBJ1-1; 8 positions agree with TRBD1. CDR1 is SQVTM and CDR2 is ANQGSEA in the germline V gene. CDR3 length: 14 amino acids. V lost 7 bases, J lost 4 bases, and 11 bases stayed unmatched. The CDR3 DNA is TGCAGCGCCAGCCGGGCAGGGGGCGGCACTGAAGCTTTCTTT. Protein sequence: CSASRAGGGTEAFF. The full variable domain, in which reference TRBV29-1 and TRBJ1-1 provide the parts outside the CDR3, is SAVISQKPSRDICQRGTSLTIQCQVDSQVTMMFWYRQQPGQSLTLIATANQGSEATYESGFVIDKFPISRPNLTFSTLTVSNMSPEDSSIYLCSASRAGGGTEAFFGQGTRLTVV.

The chain recombines TRBV19 with TRBJ1-1, with D possibly matching TRBD1 (5 bases). The CDR3 consists of 16 residues. CDR1 LNHDA and CDR2 SQIVND come from the germline V gene (reference sequence). V was clipped by 2 bases and J by 0 bases, with 13 bases between them. CDR3 sequence: CASSIPGSRMNTEAFF. DNA for the CDR3: TGTGCCAGTAGTATACCAGGGAGTAGGATGAACACTGAAGCTTTCTTT.

The V and J genes are TRBV24-1 and TRBJ2-5; 8 bases line up with TRBD1. The germline V gene encodes CDR1 KGHDR and CDR2 SFDVKD. J lost 5 bases, V lost 3 bases, and 10 bases had no gene match. The CDR3 has 16 amino acids. The CDR3, as DNA: TGTGCCACCAGTGATCGACCAGGGGGCGTCGACGAGACCCAGTACTTC. Translating it yields CATSDRPGGVDETQYF.

This clonotype was counted many times. The chain's CDR3 is CASSRGSYEQYF. CDR3 in DNA: TGTGCCAGCAGCCGTGGATCCTACGAGCAGTACTTC. The chain combines TRBV7-2 with TRBJ2-7; no definite D call. The CDR3 runs 12 residues. The germline V gene has CDR1 SGHTA and CDR2 FQGNSA. V was pared by 5 bases and J by 1 base, with 6 bases between.